Listed here are 14 T cell receptor beta chains from one sample, sequenced in a study of early T cells in non-severe SARS-CoV-2 infection. Each CDR3 protein is one row after TCRdb ran MiXCR on the 5' RACE reads. The table records about 40,000 distinct CDR3 sequences, roughly 5% of them present only once. The sequencing input was whole blood. The receptors derive from an adult who was a healthcare worker with PCR-confirmed SARS-CoV-2 infection or an uninfected control (not recorded which).

This clonotype was counted at least ten times. This chain joins TRBV4-2 and TRBJ1-1; 7 bases match TRBD1. Germline V gene lookup returns CDR1 LGHNA and CDR2 YNFKEQ. CDR3 size: 12 residues. The V segment lost 10 bases and the J segment 3 bases; nucleotides outside the gene matches: 5. This CDR3 is CATPGTDTEAFF. DNA of the CDR3: TGTGCCACCCCCGGGACAGACACTGAAGCTTTCTTT.

This clonotype was recorded a few times. V and J are TRBV5-1 and TRBJ2-1, with 7 bases fitting TRBD2. This CDR3 is built from 15 residues. V was pared by 4 bases and J by 9 bases, with 13 bases of the junction left unmatched. The germline CDR1 and CDR2 sequences are SGHRS and YFSETQ. The CDR3 coding sequence is TGCGCCAGCAGCCCTAGACCGGGGAGGGCCGCTGAGCAGTTCTTC. This translates into CASSPRPGRAAEQFF.

This chain joins TRBV5-5 and TRBJ2-7; D might be TRBD1 or TRBD2, each matching 5 bases. The germline V gene has CDR1 SGHKS and CDR2 YYEKEE (reference sequence). Trimming left V 5 bases short and J 2 bases short, with 8 bases between. This CDR3 has 12 amino acids. CDR3 amino acids: CASSQGAYEQYF. CDR3 nucleotide sequence: TGTGCCAGCAGTCAGGGAGCCTACGAGCAGTACTTC.

The gene calls are TRBV20-1 and TRBJ2-6, with unresolved D. The CDR3 is 15 residues long. Germline CDR1 and CDR2: DFQATT and SNEGSKA (reference sequence). V was clipped by 6 bases and J by 1 base, with 13 bases between them. Written as DNA, the CDR3 is TGCAGTGCGAGCCTTTATGCGTCTGGGGCCAACGTCCTGACTTTC. Translating gives CSASLYASGANVLTF.

This clonotype is medium-sized within its sample. The CDR3 sequence: CASSRDYGYTF. The CDR3 DNA sequence: TGTGCCAGCAGCCGGGACTATGGCTACACCTTC. This chain connects TRBV5-5 to TRBJ1-2; D gene ambiguous. Looked up from germline, CDR1 is SGHKS and CDR2 is YYEKEE (reference sequence). The CDR3 extends over 11 amino acids. V lost 4 bases and J 3 bases, leaving 4 bases between the germline ends. The full variable domain, with the rest looked up from reference TRBV5-5 and TRBJ1-2, is DAGVTQSPTHLIKTRGQQVTLRCSPISGHKSVSWYQQVLGQGPQFIFQYYEKEERGRGNFPDRFSARQFPNYSSELNVNALLLGDSALYLCASSRDYGYTFGSGTRLTVV.

This clonotype was seen a few times. The chain joins TRBV30 to TRBJ1-1; D may be TRBD1 (5 bases). Germline lookup yields CDR1 GTSNPN and CDR2 SVGIG (reference sequence). V lost 0 bases and J 0 bases, leaving 11 bases between the germline ends. The CDR3 spans 15 residues. CDR3 protein: CAWSVPDRLNTEAFF. The CDR3, as DNA: TGTGCCTGGAGTGTCCCCGACAGATTGAACACTGAAGCTTTCTTT.

The chain couples TRBV5-1 to TRBJ1-5; 7 bases are a match to TRBD1. The CDR3 length is 17 residues. The J segment lost 0 bases and the V segment lost 4 bases, leaving 10 bases of the junction unmatched. Looked up from germline, CDR1 is SGHRS and CDR2 is YFSETQ. For the CDR3, the DNA is TGCGCCAGCAGCCCGGGACAGCTAACTAATAGCAATCAGCCCCAGCATTTT. Protein: CASSPGQLTNSNQPQHF.

Only a few counts were recorded for this clonotype. The V gene is TRBV6-6, the J gene TRBJ2-1, with D unclear. The germline V and J ends were trimmed by 0 bases and 4 bases, with 13 bases remaining between them. Germline V CDR1 and CDR2: MNHNY, SVGAGI (reference sequence). The CDR3 is 16 residues long. CDR3: CASSYSISSHYNEQFF. In DNA, the CDR3 is TGTGCCAGCAGTTACTCGATAAGTAGCCATTACAATGAGCAGTTCTTC.

This clonotype has at least ten counts. CDR3 sequence (DNA): TGTGCCAGCAGCCACCGACTAGCGGGGGAGACCCAGTACTTC. This encodes CASSHRLAGETQYF. The rearrangement links TRBV7-6 to TRBJ2-5; 11 nucleotides match TRBD2. CDR1 is SGHVS and CDR2 is FNYEAQ in the germline V gene. Unmatched junction bases numbered 4, after V lost 5 bases and J lost 5 bases. The CDR3 loop spans 14 amino acids.

Judged by abundance, this clonotype is medium-sized. The chain recombines TRBV7-9 with TRBJ2-7; TRBD1 is a possible D gene (5 bases). V lost 4 bases and J lost 4, with 14 bases in between. The CDR3 extends over 14 amino acids. Looked up from germline, CDR1 is SEHNR and CDR2 is FQNEAQ (reference sequence). CDR3 bases: TGTGCCAGCAGCTCAGGGCTTAGTGGGTACGAGCAGTACTTC. This sequence encodes CASSSGLSGYEQYF.

This clonotype was seen many times. V gene TRBV7-9 combines with J gene TRBJ2-5; D gene uncertain. V dropped 1 base and J dropped 6 bases, with 9 bases sitting between them. CDR3 length: 13 amino acids. CDR1 SEHNR and CDR2 FQNEAQ come from the germline V gene (reference sequence). The CDR3, as DNA: TGTGCCAGCAGCTTAGGTGGTAGACAGACCCAGTACTTC. Translation: CASSLGGRQTQYF.

The V gene is TRBV11-1, the J gene TRBJ1-1; tentatively, D is TRBD1 (5 bases). Per the germline V gene, CDR1 is SGHAT and CDR2 is FQDESV (reference sequence). This CDR3 has 12 residues. V was cut by 4 bases and J by 11 bases, with 14 bases left in between. CDR3: CASSSPGSGAFF. For the CDR3, the DNA is TGTGCCAGCAGCTCCCCCGGCTCAGGGGCTTTCTTT.

This clonotype was seen many times. The rearrangement links TRBV3-1 to TRBJ2-3; possibly TRBD2 for D (5 bases). V was shortened by 4 bases and J by 4 bases, with 12 bases between the two germline ends. This CDR3 comprises 14 residues. In germline, CDR1 is LGHDT, CDR2 YNNKEL (reference sequence). The CDR3 region has the DNA TGTGCCAGCAGCCCGAATACGGGATCAGATACGCAGTATTTT. The encoded protein is CASSPNTGSDTQYF.

This clonotype was picked up a small number of times. The rearrangement uses TRBV11-2 and TRBJ2-5; D remains ambiguous. Trimming removed 5 bases from V and 5 bases from J, with 9 bases in between. The CDR3 consists of 12 residues. Germline-derived CDR1 and CDR2 are SGHAT and FQNNGV. The CDR3 loop is CASSQRRETQYF. The CDR3 nucleotides read TGTGCCAGCAGCCAAAGAAGGGAGACCCAGTACTTC. The variable domain in full, with the rest retrieved from reference TRBV11-2 and TRBJ2-5, is EAGVAQSPRYKIIEKRQSVAFWCNPISGHATLYWYQQILGQGPKLLIQFQNNGVVDDSQLPKDRFSAERLKGVDSTLKIQPAKLEDSAVYLCASSQRRETQYFGPGTRLLVL.